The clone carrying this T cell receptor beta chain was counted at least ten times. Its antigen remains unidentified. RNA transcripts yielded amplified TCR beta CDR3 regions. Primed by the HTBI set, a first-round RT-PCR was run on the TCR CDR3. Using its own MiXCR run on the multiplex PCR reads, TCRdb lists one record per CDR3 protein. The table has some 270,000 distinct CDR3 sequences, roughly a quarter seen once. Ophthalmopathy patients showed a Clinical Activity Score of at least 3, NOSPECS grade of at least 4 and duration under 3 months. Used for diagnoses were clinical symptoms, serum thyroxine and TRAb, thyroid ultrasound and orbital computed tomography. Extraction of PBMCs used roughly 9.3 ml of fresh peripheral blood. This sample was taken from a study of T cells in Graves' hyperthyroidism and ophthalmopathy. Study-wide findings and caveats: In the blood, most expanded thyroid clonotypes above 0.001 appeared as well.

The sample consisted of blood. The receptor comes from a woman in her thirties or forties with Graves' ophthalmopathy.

The CDR3 DNA sequence: TGTGCCAGCAGTTACCGCCTAGCGGGGAGCTCCTACGAGCAGTACTTC. Translated, it gives CASSYRLAGSSYEQYF. This sequence joins TRBV6-5 and TRBJ2-7; 9 positions match TRBD2. This CDR3 has 16 amino acids. J lost 0 bases, V lost 2 bases, and 5 bases had no gene match. Germline values: CDR1 MNHEY, CDR2 SVGAGI.